This T cell receptor beta chain was sequenced for a study of T cell responses to AZD1222 COVID-19 vaccine (dated by TCRdb to the early 2020s). Notes on the research overall: A total of over 230 trial participants underwent TCR sequencing, of whom around 210 had received two doses of AZD1222 and approximately 26 had received two doses of the MenACWY control vaccine. Trial participants were enrolled by age into subgroups of 18-55, 56-69 and 70-plus years, and about 150, 27 and 61 TCR-sequenced participants, respectively, were included in these subgroups.

The CDR3 regions of human TCRbeta chains were analyzed by immunosequencing. The source study handled its data this way. Repertoire TCRs were checked for matches against a reference library of SARS-CoV-2-specific TCRs that had been generated using the MIRA antigen-specificity platform. Breadth meant the fraction of unique TCRs that were SARS-CoV-2-associated, whereas depth meant the fraction of total T cells that were SARS-CoV-2-associated. Each spike-specific TCR was assigned to its reactive spike region and to a CD4 or CD8 class using the MIRA data. Log10-transformed breadth and depth values were compared by one-way ANOVA with Sidak's multiple comparisons tests. In TCRdb, the immuneACCESS table is reduced to in-frame sequences with V and J assigned. These tables do not hold every clone; where another copy was compared, an unresolved V gene accounts for under half, and the others remain unexplained. V and J calls and clone size follow that table, whereas D and trimming were derived from the DNA. The sample profile shows tens of thousands of clones; 83% of them were found once. The ten largest clones represent 5.5% to 8% of the sample.

Findings and caveats that apply to the study as a whole: Most participants were white British and females outnumbered males, and the authors suggested that clonal diversity may have been underestimated. Epitopes outside the regions mutated in the B.1.351 and B.1.1.7 variants were reportedly recognized by nearly half of the unique spike-specific TCRs. After two AZD1222 doses, both the breadth and the depth of spike-specific TCRs were significantly higher than at day 0 and than in MenACWY recipients. Conclusions about previously exposed vaccinees are limited because only a handful of AZD1222 recipients were SARS-CoV-2 seropositive at baseline. In the small 56-69-year group, the increase in depth fell short of significance, most likely because of low power. No day 14 peak-response samples were available, so repertoires were characterized only after the peak T cell response. CD4 TCRs associated with the vaccine covered the entire spike protein, and the dominant responses were in regions 160-218 and 743-854.

In regard to this clone: Its specific antigen is unknown. No much larger clone is present one base from it, and per-base qualities are unavailable.

The time point label, read with the paper, signifies: about 28 days (+/-7) after the second vaccine dose. AZD1222 recipients with second doses at about 4 weeks or about 12 weeks were pooled, because spike-specific TCR depth and breadth did not differ between schedules. The vaccinee samples were drawn from two UK trials, COV001 and COV002, one of which was a single-blind randomized controlled phase 2/3 trial testing AZD1222 (ChAdOx1 nCoV-19) in healthy adults. Trial participant PBMC samples were collected at day 0 and day 28 after the second dose for TCRbeta chain sequencing. This specimen was peripheral blood, taken 28 days after the second AZD1222 dose. The TCR sequence derives from an adult who received the AZD1222 COVID-19 vaccine.

The sequence in DNA is TGTGCCAGCAGCTTTGCCTACAGGGGGAACACTGAAGCTTTCTTT. Translated, it gives CASSFAYRGNTEAFF. The chain is made from TRBV11-2 and TRBJ1-1, and TRBD1 aligns with 7 junction nucleotides. From the cysteine up to the phenylalanine, the CDR3 has a length of 15 residues. Only CDR3 DNA remains: 45 bases, in frame from the first base. The germline V and J ends show losses of 3 bases and 1 base respectively, and no gene match explains 5 bases of the junction. The germline V gene specifies SGHAT as CDR1 and FQNNGV as CDR2.